The rows below give T cell receptor beta chains drawn from one sample of a study of OX40 agonist ivuxolimab in advanced cancers. The data were produced by immunoSEQ multiplex PCR, yet TCRdb's version contains in-frame clones alone and is incomplete. The sample holds about 52,000 clones, around 93% seen once. Material: CD4+ or CD8+ T cells sorted from blood, obtained in a trial of the OX40 agonist ivuxolimab. These receptors were obtained from an adult with an advanced solid tumor such as melanoma, head and neck, liver or kidney cancer. Each CDR3 is given with its conserved first and last residue. The D gene is left open where the match is weak. Clone size is given for some rows only: seen once, a few or many times, or a class if the clone is expanded.

clone_size	v_call	d_call	j_call	cdr3_aa	cdr3_nt
-	TRBV5-4	TRBD1	TRBJ1-1	CASSYQGGEAFF	TGTGCCAGCAGTTACCAGGGGGGTGAAGCTTTCTTT
once	TRBV19	TRBD2	TRBJ2-7	CASSMSLAVFSSYEQYF	TGTGCCAGTAGTATGAGCCTAGCGGTATTCAGCTCCTACGAGCAGTACTTC
-	TRBV4-3	TRBD1	TRBJ1-1	CASSRSTGGVKRTEAFF	TGCGCCAGCAGCCGTTCCACAGGGGGGGTAAAGAGGACTGAAGCTTTCTTT
-	TRBV13	TRBD1	TRBJ1-1	CASSLRQGADTEAFF	TGTGCCAGCAGCCTCAGACAGGGGGCGGACACTGAAGCTTTCTTT
-	TRBV7-9	-	TRBJ1-3	CASRDFSGNTIYF	TGTGCCAGCAGGGACTTCTCTGGAAACACCATATATTTT
-	TRBV6-6	TRBD2	TRBJ2-5	CASSRELGGETQYF	TGTGCCAGCAGTAGGGAGCTCGGGGGGGAGACCCAGTACTTC
-	TRBV2	TRBD2	TRBJ2-7	CASSEAGGSSYEQYF	TGTGCCAGCAGTGAAGCGGGCGGGAGCTCCTACGAGCAGTACTTC
-	TRBV4-2	-	TRBJ2-3	CASSQVAGGLGQDTQYF	TGTGCCAGCAGCCAAGTGGCAGGGGGACTAGGTCAGGATACGCAGTATTTT
-	TRBV5-4	-	TRBJ2-7	CASSLGTSTYEQYF	TGTGCCAGCAGCTTGGGGACTTCCACCTACGAGCAGTACTTC
once	TRBV15	-	TRBJ2-7	CATSRDLNRNYEQYF	TGTGCCACCAGCAGAGATTTAAATCGGAACTACGAGCAGTACTTC
-	TRBV19	TRBD2	TRBJ2-1	CASSNLAGVVNEQFF	TGTGCCAGTAGTAATCTAGCGGGAGTTGTAAATGAGCAGTTCTTC
few	TRBV27	TRBD1	TRBJ2-3	CASSLWAGGVTDTQYF	TGTGCCAGCAGTTTATGGGCAGGGGGCGTTACAGATACGCAGTATTTT
-	TRBV7-8	TRBD2	TRBJ2-3	CASSSLTSGSTDTQYF	TGTGCCAGCAGCTCATTGACTAGCGGGAGTACAGATACGCAGTATTTT
-	TRBV15	TRBD2	TRBJ2-1	CATSSGTILYEQFF	TGTGCCACCAGCAGCGGGACTATCCTCTATGAGCAGTTCTTC
-	TRBV2	TRBD1	TRBJ2-7	CASSEPSVDRGLEQYF	TGTGCCAGCAGCGAGCCTTCTGTGGACAGGGGGCTCGAGCAGTACTTC
-	TRBV11-2	-	TRBJ2-5	CASSRTGGTHQETQYF	TGTGCCAGCAGCCGTACTGGAGGGACGCACCAAGAGACCCAGTACTTC
-	TRBV30	-	TRBJ2-1	CASLVRASGEQFF	TGTGCCTCCCTAGTTCGGGCCTCGGGTGAGCAGTTCTTC
-	TRBV13	-	TRBJ2-7	CASSYRLAGGGYEQYF	TGTGCCAGCAGCTACCGACTAGCCGGAGGGGGCTACGAGCAGTACTTC
-	TRBV29-1	-	TRBJ1-1	CSVAGGNTEAFF	TGCAGCGTTGCGGGTGGGAACACTGAAGCTTTCTTT
-	TRBV7-6	-	TRBJ2-1	CASSSDNEQFF	TGTGCCAGCAGCTCCGACAATGAGCAGTTCTTC
once	TRBV5-4	-	TRBJ2-5	CASSFSGERETQYF	TGTGCCAGCAGCTTTTCCGGGGAACGAGAGACCCAGTACTTC
-	TRBV7-7	TRBD1	TRBJ2-7	CASSSTGGWLLPYEQYF	TGTGCTAGCAGCTCGACAGGGGGGTGGCTTCTTCCCTACGAGCAGTACTTC
once	TRBV5-1	TRBD1	TRBJ2-7	CASSFRDRDGDEQYF	TGCGCCAGCAGCTTCCGGGACAGGGATGGGGACGAGCAGTACTTC
-	TRBV5-1	-	TRBJ2-7	CASSLRGGEAYEQYF	TGCGCCAGCAGTCTTCGGGGCGGAGAGGCCTACGAGCAGTACTTC
-	TRBV2	-	TRBJ2-3	CASSEAGAPSVADTQYF	TGTGCCAGCAGTGAAGCAGGGGCCCCCTCGGTGGCAGATACGCAGTATTTT
-	TRBV5-1	TRBD2	TRBJ2-1	CASSEREGNEQFF	TGCGCCAGCAGTGAGCGGGAAGGCAATGAGCAGTTCTTC
-	TRBV11-2	TRBD2	TRBJ2-5	CASSLDRVAGGPASETQYF	TGTGCCAGCAGCTTAGATCGGGTAGCGGGAGGGCCGGCCTCTGAGACCCAGTACTTC
-	TRBV27	TRBD2	TRBJ2-1	CASSSRLAGGLFEQFF	TGTGCCAGCAGTTCGCGGTTAGCGGGAGGATTGTTTGAGCAGTTCTTC
once	TRBV9	-	TRBJ1-3	CASSDPQTSGWGNTIYF	TGTGCCAGCAGCGACCCTCAGACCTCGGGGTGGGGAAACACCATATATTTT
-	TRBV9	-	TRBJ2-2	CASSVRGIPGTGELFF	TGTGCCAGCAGCGTGAGGGGGATACCGGGCACCGGGGAGCTGTTTTTT
-	TRBV11-2	TRBD1	TRBJ2-7	CASTGQGAYEQYF	TGTGCCAGTACGGGGCAGGGGGCCTACGAGCAGTACTTC
-	TRBV28	-	TRBJ2-7	CASSLPPPGSYEQYF	TGTGCCAGCAGTTTACCCCCGCCAGGCTCCTACGAGCAGTACTTC
-	TRBV10-3	TRBD1	TRBJ1-5	CAISQDLTGNNQPQHF	TGTGCCATCAGCCAAGACTTGACAGGGAACAATCAGCCCCAGCATTTT
-	TRBV6-1	-	TRBJ2-7	CASIRGSYEQYF	TGTGCCAGCATTCGGGGTTCCTACGAGCAGTACTTC
-	TRBV6-6	-	TRBJ2-1	CASSYGQEGNEQFF	TGTGCCAGCAGTTACGGGCAGGAAGGGAATGAGCAGTTCTTC
-	TRBV9	TRBD2	TRBJ2-6	CASSVGRGRDLSSGANVLTF	TGTGCCAGCAGCGTAGGGCGCGGGAGGGATCTAAGCTCTGGGGCCAACGTCCTGACTTTC
once	TRBV27	-	TRBJ1-5	CASSLGRDQPQHF	TGTGCCAGCAGTTTAGGCAGGGACCAGCCCCAGCATTTT
-	TRBV27	TRBD2	TRBJ2-3	CASSVRAIGSGGRPTDTQYF	TGTGCCAGCAGCGTTAGGGCCATCGGGTCCGGCGGGAGACCCACAGATACGCAGTATTTT